The 21 T cell receptor beta chains presented below share a single source sample, sequenced in a study of CD8 T cells in ankylosing spondylitis. Notes on the study in general: A TCR beta motif of eight highly homologous variants appeared characteristic of ankylosing spondylitis blood.

TCRdb re-called the 5' RACE reads through MiXCR, storing one row per CDR3 protein. This table has 500,000 to 550,000 distinct CDR3 sequences, 10% to 15% appearing once. These receptors have no known antigen. Sequencing was carried out using blood, either unsorted or a sorted T cell fraction (not recorded which). These receptors all stem from a male donor with ankylosing spondylitis.

The chain employs TRBV19 and TRBJ2-5, with D hard to call. V lost 2 bases and J 2 bases, leaving 9 bases between the germline ends. CDR3 length: 14 amino acids. Germline V gives CDR1 LNHDA, CDR2 SQIVND (reference sequence). The CDR3 loop reads CASSIRYLQETQYF. In DNA form, the CDR3 reads TGTGCCAGTAGTATACGGTACCTACAAGAGACCCAGTACTTC.

This clonotype was observed many times. V and J are TRBV20-1 and TRBJ2-1, with D maybe TRBD1 (6 bases). The V gene lost 6 bases and the J gene lost 3 bases, with 21 bases spanning the gap. The CDR3 runs 16 residues. Germline CDR1 and CDR2: DFQATT and SNEGSKA (reference sequence). DNA of the CDR3: TGCAGTGCCATAAAGAGTACAGGGTATTTCTACAATGAGCAGTTCTTC. It codes for CSAIKSTGYFYNEQFF.

This clonotype has a handful of counts. This rearrangement joins TRBV24-1 to TRBJ2-1; 9 bases fit TRBD1. The J segment lost 7 bases and the V segment lost 3 bases, leaving 6 bases of the junction unmatched. Germline values: CDR1 KGHDR, CDR2 SFDVKD. This CDR3 region has 15 residues. The CDR3 sequence: CATSDPGTGLNEQFF. CDR3 DNA sequence: TGTGCCACCAGTGATCCCGGGACAGGGTTGAATGAGCAGTTCTTC.

In its sample, this clonotype was seen a few times. This sequence joins TRBV20-1 and TRBJ2-7; 10 bases fit TRBD2. Germline V gives CDR1 DFQATT, CDR2 SNEGSKA (reference sequence). This CDR3 is 13 amino acids long. The J segment lost 7 bases and the V segment lost 6 bases, leaving 9 bases of the junction unmatched. CDR3 region: CSATTSGLWEQYF. The CDR3 region has the DNA TGCAGTGCCACGACTAGCGGGTTATGGGAGCAGTACTTC.

The chain joins TRBV18 to TRBJ2-1, with unresolved D. Germline V gene sequence: CDR1 KGHSH, CDR2 LQKENI. CDR3 size: 13 residues. V lost 2 bases, J lost 5 bases, and 7 bases lay in between. In DNA, the CDR3 is TGTGCCAGCTCACCAGGGCTTGACAATGAGCAGTTCTTC. Amino acid sequence: CASSPGLDNEQFF. Filled out from reference TRBV18 and TRBJ2-1, the complete variable domain reads NAGVMQNPRHLVRRRGQEARLRCSPMKGHSHVYWYRQLPEEGLKFMVYLQKENIIDESGMPKERFSAEFPKEGPSILRIQQVVRGDSAAYFCASSPGLDNEQFFGPGTRLTVL.

The V and J genes are TRBV10-3 and TRBJ2-7, with D tentatively TRBD1 (5 bases). With 6 bases removed from V and 3 bases from J, the gap between germline ends came to 21 bases. There are 16 residues in the CDR3. Germline V lookup: CDR1 ENHRY, CDR2 SYGVKD. CDR3 sequence: CAISQSARTSGYEQYV. CDR3 sequence (DNA): TGTGCCATCAGCCAGTCCGCTCGGACATCAGGCTACGAGCAGTACGTC.

This clonotype was recorded at least ten times. The chain employs TRBV5-1 and TRBJ2-3; D possibly matches TRBD1 or TRBD2 (5 bases each). CDR3 length equals 14 residues. Germline CDR1 reads SGHRS; CDR2 reads YFSETQ. V was pared by 0 bases and J by 2 bases, with 7 bases between. The CDR3: CASSLEGTTDTQYF. The CDR3 DNA sequence: TGCGCCAGCAGCTTGGAAGGGACCACAGATACGCAGTATTTT.

The table lists this clonotype with many counts. This chain joins TRBV5-1 and TRBJ2-1; 10 bases fit TRBD2. Germline V CDR1 and CDR2: SGHRS, YFSETQ. The CDR3 has 15 amino acids. The trim removed 0 bases at V and 9 bases at J, leaving 6 bases unmatched. The CDR3 sequence: CASSLGLAGEAEQFF. CDR3 bases: TGCGCCAGCAGCTTGGGGCTAGCGGGAGAGGCTGAGCAGTTCTTC.

There are many counts of this clonotype. This chain links TRBV28 with TRBJ1-6, with D hard to call. Germline V CDR1 and CDR2: MDHEN, SYDVKM. This CDR3 is built from 14 residues. V was shortened by 6 bases and J by 7 bases, with 13 bases between the two germline ends. As DNA, the CDR3 is TGTGCCAGCAGGGGGTTTCGCCAAAATTCACCCCTCCACTTT. Translating it yields CASRGFRQNSPLHF.

This clonotype turned up a few times. The genes are TRBV29-1 and TRBJ2-3, with 10 bases identical to TRBD2. There are 16 residues in the CDR3. Trimming removed 3 bases from V and 1 base from J; junction bases left unmatched: 7. From germline, CDR1 is SQVTM and CDR2 ANQGSEA. The CDR3 bases are TGCAGCGTTGAGATTGGGGGGACTAGCGGCACAGATACGCAGTATTTT. Translation: CSVEIGGTSGTDTQYF.

This clonotype occurred a few times. V usage is TRBV20-1 and J usage is TRBJ1-1, with 9 bases aligning to TRBD1. V lost 6 bases to trimming and J lost 4 bases; unmatched junction nucleotides: 12. The germline V gene has CDR1 DFQATT and CDR2 SNEGSKA (reference sequence). The CDR3 is 15 residues long. In DNA, the CDR3 is TGCAGTGCCATCGGGGGGGACAGGGCTGTCACTGAAGCTTTCTTT. Amino acid sequence: CSAIGGDRAVTEAFF.

This clonotype has a handful of counts. The chain couples TRBV15 to TRBJ2-2, with TRBD1 as a possible D gene (6 bases). CDR3 length: 13 amino acids. The V end was cut by 3 bases, the J end by 6 bases, with 8 bases between. The V gene's germline CDR1 is LNHNV and CDR2 YYDKDF (reference sequence). The CDR3 DNA is TGTGCCACCAGCAGGAGGACAGCCGGGGAGCTGTTTTTT. This codes for CATSRRTAGELFF.

V usage is TRBV12-3 or TRBV12-4 and J usage is TRBJ1-2; no definite D call. The CDR3 length is 12 residues. V lost 3 bases to trimming and J lost 6 bases, with 8 bases between them. The CDR3 DNA reads as TGTGCCAGCAGTTTGGAAACCCATGGCTACACCTTC. Protein sequence: CASSLETHGYTF.

This clonotype was picked up many times. The chain is built from TRBV20-1 and TRBJ2-3; no clear D. This CDR3 contains 13 residues. In germline, CDR1 is DFQATT, CDR2 SNEGSKA (reference sequence). Trimming removed 5 bases from V and 6 bases from J, with 15 bases in between. CDR3 protein: CSADPRVRDTQYF. The DNA for the CDR3 is TGCAGTGCTGACCCCCGGGTGAGGGATACGCAGTATTTT.

This clonotype was counted between two and nine times. The rearrangement joins TRBV5-1 to TRBJ2-5; 14 bases match TRBD2. The trim removed 3 bases at V and 4 bases at J, leaving 5 bases unmatched. The CDR3 loop spans 16 amino acids. Germline lookup yields CDR1 SGHRS and CDR2 YFSETQ. CDR3 protein: CASSWGTSGSGETQYF. Written as DNA, the CDR3 is TGCGCCAGCAGCTGGGGGACTAGCGGGAGTGGAGAGACCCAGTACTTC.

The chain uses TRBV25-1 and TRBJ2-1; D remains unclear. The CDR3 extends over 16 amino acids. V lost 3 bases to trimming and J lost 6 bases, with 18 bases between them. CDR1 and CDR2 from the germline V gene are MGHDK and SYGVNS. The CDR3 loop reads CASSDHPGRSRNEQFF. CDR3 bases: TGTGCCAGCAGTGATCATCCGGGCCGGAGTCGCAATGAGCAGTTCTTC.

This clonotype has just a few counts. The DNA for the CDR3 is TGTGCCATCAGTGAGTCCAGCAGCACCTATGGCTACACCTTC. Translating gives CAISESSSTYGYTF. V and J are TRBV10-3 and TRBJ1-2; D is ambiguous. Deletions cut 0 bases from V and 4 bases from J, with 9 bases between. Germline V gene sequence: CDR1 ENHRY, CDR2 SYGVKD. This CDR3 spans 14 amino acids.

The table lists this clonotype with a few counts. The chain carries TRBV20-1 and TRBJ1-2; tentative D call: TRBD1 (6 bases). CDR1 is DFQATT and CDR2 is SNEGSKA in the germline V gene (reference sequence). V gave up 4 bases and J gave up 2 bases, with 17 bases separating them. This CDR3 comprises 15 residues. The CDR3 DNA is TGCAGTGCTATTGAGAGCGTGAGGGGGAACTATGGCTACACCTTC. It translates to CSAIESVRGNYGYTF.

This clonotype was recorded a few times. The chain is built from TRBV7-9 and TRBJ1-2, with TRBD1 as a possible D gene (5 bases). The CDR3 extends over 16 amino acids. Germline values: CDR1 SEHNR, CDR2 FQNEAQ (reference sequence). The V end lost 5 bases, the J end lost 0 bases, and 16 bases lay between the germline ends. CDR3 sequence: CASSGLDRGTNYGYTF. For the CDR3, the DNA is TGTGCCAGCAGCGGATTAGACAGAGGGACTAACTATGGCTACACCTTC.

This clonotype was seen a few times. CDR3 coding DNA: TGTGCCAGCAGCGCGGGGGGATATGAAGCTTTCTTT. It specifies CASSAGGYEAFF. This rearrangement joins TRBV7-9 to TRBJ1-1, with TRBD1 as a possible D gene (5 bases). The CDR3 length is 12 residues. Germline lookup yields CDR1 SEHNR and CDR2 FQNEAQ (reference sequence). The germline V and J ends were trimmed by 5 bases and 7 bases, with 11 bases remaining between them.

Many counts were recorded for this clonotype. The chain employs TRBV20-1 and TRBJ2-5, with 11 bases fitting TRBD2. This CDR3 has 15 amino acids. J was trimmed by 5 bases and V by 5 bases; bases with no gene match: 10. Germline V CDR1 and CDR2: DFQATT, SNEGSKA (reference sequence). This CDR3 reads CSAEYSGRAFETQYF. CDR3 DNA sequence: TGCAGTGCTGAGTATAGCGGGAGGGCCTTTGAGACCCAGTACTTC.